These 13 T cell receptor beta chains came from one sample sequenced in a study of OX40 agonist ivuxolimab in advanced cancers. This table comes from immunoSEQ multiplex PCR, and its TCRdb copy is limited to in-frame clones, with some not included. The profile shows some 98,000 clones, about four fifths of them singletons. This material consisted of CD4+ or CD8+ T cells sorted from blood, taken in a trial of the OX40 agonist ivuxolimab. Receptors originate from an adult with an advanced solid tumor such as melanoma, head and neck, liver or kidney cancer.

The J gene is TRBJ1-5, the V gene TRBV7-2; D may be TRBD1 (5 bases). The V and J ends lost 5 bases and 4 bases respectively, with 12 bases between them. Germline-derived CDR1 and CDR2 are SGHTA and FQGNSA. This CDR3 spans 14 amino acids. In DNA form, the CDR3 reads TGTGCCAGCAGCCCAGGGTCCTCGAATCAGCCCCAGCATTTT. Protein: CASSPGSSNQPQHF.

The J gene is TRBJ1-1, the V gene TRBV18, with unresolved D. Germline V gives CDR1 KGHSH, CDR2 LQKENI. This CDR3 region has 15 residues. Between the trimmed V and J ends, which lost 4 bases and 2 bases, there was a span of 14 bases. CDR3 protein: CASSQELTDNTEAFF. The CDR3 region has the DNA TGTGCCAGCTCACAGGAGCTGACGGATAACACTGAAGCTTTCTTT.

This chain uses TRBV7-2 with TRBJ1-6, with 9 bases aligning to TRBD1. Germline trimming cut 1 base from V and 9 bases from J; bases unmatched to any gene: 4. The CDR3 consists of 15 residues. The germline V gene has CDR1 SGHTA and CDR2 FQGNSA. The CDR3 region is CASSLEGTGLSPLHF. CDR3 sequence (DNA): TGTGCCAGCAGCTTAGAAGGGACAGGGCTTTCACCCCTCCACTTT.

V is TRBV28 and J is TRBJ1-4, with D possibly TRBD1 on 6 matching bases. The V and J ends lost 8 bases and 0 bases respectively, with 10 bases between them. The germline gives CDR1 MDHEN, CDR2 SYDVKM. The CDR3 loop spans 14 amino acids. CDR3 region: CASSGAPTNEKLFF. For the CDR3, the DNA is TGTGCCAGCTCAGGGGCGCCAACTAATGAAAAACTGTTTTTT.

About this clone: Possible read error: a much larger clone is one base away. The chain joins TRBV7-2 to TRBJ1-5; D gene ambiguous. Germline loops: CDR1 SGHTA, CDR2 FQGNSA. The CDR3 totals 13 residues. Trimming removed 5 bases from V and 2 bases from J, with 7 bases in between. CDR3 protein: CASSPSGNQPQHF. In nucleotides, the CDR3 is TGTGCCAGCAGCCCGTCAGGCAATCAGCCCCAGCATTTT.

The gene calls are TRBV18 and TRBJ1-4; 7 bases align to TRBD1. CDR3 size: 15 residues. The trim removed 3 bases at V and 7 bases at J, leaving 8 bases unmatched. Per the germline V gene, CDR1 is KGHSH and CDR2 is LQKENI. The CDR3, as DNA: TGTGCCAGCTCACCCGACGGACAGGCGCTTGAAAAACTGTTTTTT. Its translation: CASSPDGQALEKLFF.

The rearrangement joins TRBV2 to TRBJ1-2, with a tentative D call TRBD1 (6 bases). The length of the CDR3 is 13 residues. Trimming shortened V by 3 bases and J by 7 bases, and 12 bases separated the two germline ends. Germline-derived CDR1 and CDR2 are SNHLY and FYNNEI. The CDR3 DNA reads TGTGCCAGCAGTGAGGGGGGGGCGCTTGGCTACACCTTC. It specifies CASSEGGALGYTF.

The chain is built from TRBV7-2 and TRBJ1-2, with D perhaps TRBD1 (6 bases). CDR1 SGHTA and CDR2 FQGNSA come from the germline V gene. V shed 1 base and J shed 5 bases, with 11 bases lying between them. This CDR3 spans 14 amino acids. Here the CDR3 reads CASSLEWTAYGYTF. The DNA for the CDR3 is TGTGCCAGCAGCTTAGAATGGACAGCGTATGGCTACACCTTC.

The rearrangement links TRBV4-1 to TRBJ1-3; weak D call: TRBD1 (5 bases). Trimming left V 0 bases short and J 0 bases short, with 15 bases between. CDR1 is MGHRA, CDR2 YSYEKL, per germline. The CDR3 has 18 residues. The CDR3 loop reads CASSQDPQGPFSGNTIYF. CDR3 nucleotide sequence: TGCGCCAGCAGCCAAGATCCCCAGGGCCCTTTCTCTGGAAACACCATATATTTT.

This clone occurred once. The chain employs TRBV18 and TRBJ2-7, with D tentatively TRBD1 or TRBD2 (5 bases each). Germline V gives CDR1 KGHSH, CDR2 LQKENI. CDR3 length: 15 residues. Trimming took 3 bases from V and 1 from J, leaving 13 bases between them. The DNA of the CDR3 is TGTGCCAGCTCACCTTCTGGGGGTCGTTCCTACGAGCAGTACTTC. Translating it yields CASSPSGGRSYEQYF.

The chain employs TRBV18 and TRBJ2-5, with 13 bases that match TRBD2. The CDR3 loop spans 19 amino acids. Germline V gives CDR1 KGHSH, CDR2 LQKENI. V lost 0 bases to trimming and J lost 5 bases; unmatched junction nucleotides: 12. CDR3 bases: TGTGCCAGCTCACCACCTGGGACTAGCGGGACGATCCTGCGGGAGACCCAGTACTTC. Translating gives CASSPPGTSGTILRETQYF.

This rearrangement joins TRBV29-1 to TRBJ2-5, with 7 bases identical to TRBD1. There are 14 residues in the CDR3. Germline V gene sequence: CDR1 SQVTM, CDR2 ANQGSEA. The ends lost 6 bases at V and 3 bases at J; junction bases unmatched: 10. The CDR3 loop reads CSVEPGTVKETQYF. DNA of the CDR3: TGCAGCGTAGAACCCGGGACAGTTAAAGAGACCCAGTACTTC.

CDR3 bases: TGTGCCAGCAGTTTTGCGGGACAGGGGGCCCTGTCGTACTTC. Protein: CASSFAGQGALSYF. The rearrangement joins TRBV6-5 to TRBJ2-7; the match to TRBD1 covers 12 bases. The CDR3 loop spans 14 amino acids. V gave up 4 bases and J gave up 12 bases; unmatched junction bases: 10. CDR1 MNHEY and CDR2 SVGAGI come from the germline V gene.